This is a list of T cell receptor beta chains from one sample in a study of blood T cell repertoires in COVID-19. Generated by immunoSEQ multiplex PCR, the TCRdb table keeps only in-frame clones and is missing some. The sample carries approximately 250,000 clones, roughly 89% recorded once. Sequencing was carried out using peripheral blood. These receptors all come from a man aged 30-40 years who had recovered from COVID-19. Each CDR3 is given with its conserved first and last residue. Clone size is stated in some rows and not others, as once, few, many or a class when expanded.

J	V	size	CDR3
TRBJ2-1	TRBV4-2	-	CASSFRLAGAYNEQFF
TRBJ2-5	TRBV20-1	-	CSASYRGETQYF
TRBJ1-1	TRBV4-3	-	CASSQGVQLATEAFF
TRBJ2-7	TRBV12-5	-	CASGRTGGSYEQYF
TRBJ2-7	TRBV7-9	-	CASSLQGQGYEQYF
TRBJ2-3	TRBV6-4	-	CASSDSPSGGREQYF
TRBJ2-2	TRBV24-1	-	CATSDYRGTGELFF
TRBJ2-1	TRBV6-4	-	CASSVGGSEQFF
TRBJ2-7	TRBV7-9	-	CASSLKASYEQYF
TRBJ2-1	TRBV6-1	-	CASSEYAGGPGEQFF
TRBJ1-5	TRBV18	-	CASSPETGNQPQHF
TRBJ2-6	TRBV2	-	CASSDAGPGANVLTF
TRBJ2-3	TRBV7-2	-	CASSRRQVLITDTQYF
TRBJ2-5	TRBV9	-	CASRLRRQETQYF
TRBJ1-1	TRBV30	-	CAEGALLNTEAFF
TRBJ2-7	TRBV11-3	-	CASSLNGAYEQYF
TRBJ1-4	TRBV19	-	CASSIMGANREKLFF
TRBJ2-7	TRBV6-5	-	CASRWDSNYEQYF
TRBJ2-3	TRBV27	-	CASRSPGLAGSPTDTQYF
TRBJ1-2	TRBV2	-	CASSEALAGANYGYTF
TRBJ2-1	TRBV6-2/TRBV6-3	few	CASSPPSGGAEQFF
TRBJ1-2	TRBV5-1	-	CASSLKEHSYTF
TRBJ1-1	TRBV19	-	CASRRDGLPTNTEAFF
TRBJ2-7	TRBV5-6	-	CASSGALYEQYF
TRBJ2-7	TRBV19	-	CASSPGGPGEQYF
TRBJ2-1	TRBV5-6	few	CASSLWDSPYNEQFF
TRBJ1-1	TRBV6-5	-	CASSYSGHMNTEAFF
TRBJ1-3	TRBV9	many	CASSVVQGTGNTIYF
TRBJ1-5	TRBV23-1	-	CATPPGGSGQGLIAPQPQHF
TRBJ2-3	TRBV7-8	-	CASSFLLAGPGDTQYF
TRBJ1-2	TRBV5-1	-	CASSFLSEGYGYTF
TRBJ2-1	TRBV5-5	-	CASSLPGDSLRDEQFF
TRBJ2-7	TRBV19	-	CASSVGLAGYEQYF
TRBJ1-2	TRBV7-2	-	CASSSTGIFYGYTF
TRBJ2-2	TRBV19	-	CASSIGRVTGELFF
TRBJ2-7	TRBV20-1	-	CSARGPYEQYF
TRBJ1-2	TRBV7-9	-	CASTRGLQGSYGYTF
TRBJ2-5	TRBV13	-	CASSLDRQETQYF
TRBJ1-4	TRBV10-3	-	CAISVSPGRGGGEKLFF
TRBJ1-5	TRBV7-2	-	CASGTGNRIQPQHF
TRBJ2-3	TRBV4-2	-	CASSQVGAMTDTQYF
TRBJ2-1	TRBV24-1	-	CATSDSRVEQFF
TRBJ2-5	TRBV5-1	-	CASSMPGLGGEYQETQYF
TRBJ2-3	TRBV18	-	CASSPLSPSGTDTQYF
TRBJ1-2	TRBV5-1	-	CASSLGQLLYGYTF
TRBJ1-2	TRBV30	few	CAWSVRGSYGYTF
TRBJ2-7	TRBV12-3/TRBV12-4	-	CASSGTRIDEQYF
TRBJ1-1	TRBV11-2	-	CASSLGQANTEAFF
TRBJ2-7	TRBV2	few	CASTDYRGRSSGYEQYF
TRBJ1-2	TRBV6-6	-	CASSYYSGDYGYTF
TRBJ2-7	TRBV19	once	CASSIRASLSRDEQYF
TRBJ2-7	TRBV11-2	-	CASSSSGGGREQYF
TRBJ1-4	TRBV5-4	-	CASSLGQGATNEKLFF
TRBJ2-2	TRBV19	-	CATSTAGVGELFF